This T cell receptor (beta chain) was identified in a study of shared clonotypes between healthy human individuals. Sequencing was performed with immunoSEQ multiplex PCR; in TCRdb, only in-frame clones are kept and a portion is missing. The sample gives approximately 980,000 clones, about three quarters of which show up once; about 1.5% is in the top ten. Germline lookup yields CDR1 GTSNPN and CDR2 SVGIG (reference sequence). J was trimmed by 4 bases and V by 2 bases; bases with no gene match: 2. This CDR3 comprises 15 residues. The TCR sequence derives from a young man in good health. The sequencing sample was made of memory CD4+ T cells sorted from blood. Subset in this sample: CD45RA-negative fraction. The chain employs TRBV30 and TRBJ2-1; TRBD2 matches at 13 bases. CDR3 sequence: CAWSKLAGGYNEQFF. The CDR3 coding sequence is TGTGCCTGGAGTAAACTAGCGGGAGGGTACAATGAGCAGTTCTTC.